This T cell receptor beta chain was captured by sequencing in a study of cytomegalovirus exposure and HLA in healthy donors. The PCR employed 60 Vbeta primers together with 13 Jbeta primers. Repertoires were generated with immunoSEQ multiplex PCR, while TCRdb's copy carries only in-frame clones and drops some. The table records 150,000 to 200,000 clones, around 81% of them present only once. Points from the study as a whole: Relative to equally common others, HLA-associated TCR beta chains showed greater clonal expansion in a later analysis. Prediction of most subjects' HLA-A and HLA-B alleles by TCR beta sequences was reportedly accurate.

Comments on this clone: Its antigen is as yet unknown.

Germline-derived CDR1 and CDR2 are MNHNS and SASEGT. The V and J ends lost 8 bases and 6 bases, in that order; junction bases with no gene match: 8. The CDR3 has 14 amino acids. The source is a woman aged 18-29 years in good health and CMV-seropositive. The chain links TRBV6-1 to TRBJ2-1; 9 bases align to TRBD2. The specimen was PBMCs. CDR3 sequence (DNA): TGTGCCAGCCGCATAGGGACTAGCTCCAATGAGCAGTTCTTC. Residues: CASRIGTSSNEQFF.